This is a list of T cell receptor beta chains from one sample in a study of T-cell memory formation after mild COVID-19. Using its own MiXCR run on the 5' RACE reads, TCRdb lists one record per CDR3 protein. In the table there are under 300,000 distinct CDR3 sequences, roughly 8.2% of which are singletons. The material sequenced was PBMCs or a T cell subset sorted from them (not recorded which). All receptors come from a young man who had mild COVID-19 (a few samples of this study predate the infection). Cell type and time point are not known. The CDR3 runs from the conserved cysteine through the conserved F or W. A D gene is named only where the DNA matches it firmly. Only part of the rows carry a size: once, few, many, or a class if the clone is expanded.

many	TRBV24-1	.	TRBJ2-5	TGTGCCACCAGTGTCGGTGGAAATCAAGAGACCCAGTACTTC	CATSVGGNQETQYF
few	TRBV4-2	.	TRBJ2-2	TGTGCCAGCAGCCCGGGTTTAGGAGCGCCCGGGGAGCTGTTTTTT	CASSPGLGAPGELFF
.	TRBV7-9	.	TRBJ1-1	TGTGCCAGCAGCTTAGCAATAGTTGGGCACACTGAAGCTTTCTTT	CASSLAIVGHTEAFF
.	TRBV6-5	TRBD1	TRBJ1-6	TGTGCCAGCAGTTACTCCCAGGACAGGGGGTATAATTCACCCCTCCACTTT	CASSYSQDRGYNSPLHF
many	TRBV24-1	TRBD2	TRBJ2-3	TGTGCCACCAGCGAAGCCGGGACTATGCACACAGATACGCAGTATTTT	CATSEAGTMHTDTQYF
.	TRBV5-1	.	TRBJ1-4	TGCGCCAGCAGCTCGGTTGCGGGGGCAGGTGAAAAACTGTTTTTT	CASSSVAGAGEKLFF
few	TRBV6-5	.	TRBJ1-1	TGTGCCAGCATCAACACGGGGGGCACTGAAGCTTTCTTT	CASINTGGTEAFF
.	TRBV12-5	.	TRBJ2-3	TGTGCTAGTGTTTTATCCGGGACAGATACGCAGTATTTT	CASVLSGTDTQYF
many	TRBV5-5	.	TRBJ1-2	TGTGCCAGCAGCTACACACCATCCCAGTTCTATGGCTACACCTTC	CASSYTPSQFYGYTF
many	TRBV7-9	TRBD2	TRBJ2-1	TGTGCCAGCAGTTCCGGGACTAGCGGCCTCATGGAGCAGTTCTTC	CASSSGTSGLMEQFF
.	TRBV6-6	.	TRBJ2-7	TGTGCCAGCAGCGAGAATCAGGGGCTCGACGAGCAGTACTTC	CASSENQGLDEQYF
.	TRBV5-6	TRBD1	TRBJ2-7	TGTGCCAGCACCCGGACAGGGTCCTACGAGCAGTACTTC	CASTRTGSYEQYF
.	TRBV7-2	.	TRBJ2-5	TGTGCCAGCAGCTTAGTATCGGGAGAGACCCAGTACTTC	CASSLVSGETQYF
.	TRBV5-1	TRBD1	TRBJ2-2	TGCGCCAGCAGCCGGGGCCAGGGGGACACCGGGGAGCTGTTTTTT	CASSRGQGDTGELFF
.	TRBV9	TRBD1	TRBJ1-2	TGTGCCAGCAGCCCCTCGGGACAGACCTACTATGGCTACACCTTC	CASSPSGQTYYGYTF
few	TRBV28	.	TRBJ1-3	TGTGCCACCCTCTTGGGCAGGACTGGAAACACCATATATTTT	CATLLGRTGNTIYF
many	TRBV7-9	TRBD1	TRBJ2-3	TGTGCCAGCAGCTTTGGGCAGGGGGCGCGTCCTGGATACACAGATACGCAGTATTTT	CASSFGQGARPGYTDTQYF
few	TRBV7-2	.	TRBJ2-1	TGTGCCAGCACCCCGGGTGTTAGCTACAATGAGCAGTTCTTC	CASTPGVSYNEQFF
.	TRBV4-1	.	TRBJ1-2	TGCGCCAGCAGCCAGACCGACAGTCTACCCTATGGCTACACCTTC	CASSQTDSLPYGYTF
few	TRBV7-2	.	TRBJ1-1	TGTGCCAGCAGCTTAGGGTGGGGGGATACAGCTTTCTTT	CASSLGWGDTAFF
many	TRBV5-1	.	TRBJ1-6	TGCGCCAGCAGCTGGGGGGAGAATTCACCCCTCCACTTT	CASSWGENSPLHF
.	TRBV18	TRBD1	TRBJ1-2	TGTGCCAGCTCATCCATTCCCGGGACAGGGGGCGGCTACACCTTC	CASSSIPGTGGGYTF
.	TRBV11-3	TRBD2	TRBJ2-2	TGTGCCAGCAGTCACCGTGCTAGCGGGGTCACCGGGGAGCTGTTTTTT	CASSHRASGVTGELFF
few	TRBV7-9	.	TRBJ1-1	TGTGCCAGCAGTCCGGCGGACACTGAAGCTTTCTTT	CASSPADTEAFF
few	TRBV7-6	.	TRBJ1-2	TGTGCCAGCAGCGCAACAGGGTTCGCTTATGGCTACACCTTC	CASSATGFAYGYTF
.	TRBV12-3/TRBV12-4	.	TRBJ1-6	TGTGCCAGCAGTTTGGGGGTTACGCGGGCACCCCTCCACTTT	CASSLGVTRAPLHF
many	TRBV10-3	TRBD2	TRBJ2-1	TGTGCCATCAGTGAGGCCCCTAGCGGGGGGGATGAGCAGTTCTTC	CAISEAPSGGDEQFF
.	TRBV20-1	TRBD2	TRBJ2-7	TGCAGTGCACTTCGAGAGGGACTAGTTGGCGAGCAGTACTTC	CSALREGLVGEQYF
many	TRBV25-1	.	TRBJ2-5	TGTGCCTCCGCCAAGGGGCAGAGTTCCCAGGAGACCCAGTACTTC	CASAKGQSSQETQYF
few	TRBV18	TRBD1	TRBJ2-7	TGTGCCAGCTCACCTGACAGGGGAAAAGAGCAGTACTTC	CASSPDRGKEQYF